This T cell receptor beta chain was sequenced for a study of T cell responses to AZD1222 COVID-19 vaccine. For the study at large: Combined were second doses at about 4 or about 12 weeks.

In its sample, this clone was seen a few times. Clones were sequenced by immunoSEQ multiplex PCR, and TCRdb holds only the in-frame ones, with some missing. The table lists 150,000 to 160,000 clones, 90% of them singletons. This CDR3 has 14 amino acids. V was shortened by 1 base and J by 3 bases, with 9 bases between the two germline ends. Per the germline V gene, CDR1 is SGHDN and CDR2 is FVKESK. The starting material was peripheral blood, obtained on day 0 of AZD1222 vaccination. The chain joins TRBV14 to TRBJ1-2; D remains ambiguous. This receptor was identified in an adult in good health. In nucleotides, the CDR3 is TGTGCCAGCAGCCAAGGACTCGGTCACTATGGCTACACCTTC. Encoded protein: CASSQGLGHYGYTF.